This TCR beta chain derives from a study of blood T cells in healthy people across ages. V shed 6 bases and J 4 bases; nucleotides not matched to a gene: 8. The CDR3 spans 15 residues. The germline CDR1 and CDR2 sequences are DFQATT and SNEGSKA (reference sequence). Using a J-beta primer mix together with a sample-barcoded 5' primer, a second PCR was run for roughly 6 to 11 cycles. TCRdb re-called the 5' RACE reads through MiXCR, storing one row per CDR3 protein. The sample yields over 600,000 distinct CDR3 sequences, more than 50% seen once. The table lists this clonotype with a few counts. This receptor was identified in a man in his forties in good health. Material: blood. This chain uses TRBV20-1 with TRBJ2-1; 11 positions match TRBD2. DNA for the CDR3: TGCAGTGCCAGAAAGACTAGCGGGGTTTACAATGAGCAGTTCTTC. This encodes CSARKTSGVYNEQFF.